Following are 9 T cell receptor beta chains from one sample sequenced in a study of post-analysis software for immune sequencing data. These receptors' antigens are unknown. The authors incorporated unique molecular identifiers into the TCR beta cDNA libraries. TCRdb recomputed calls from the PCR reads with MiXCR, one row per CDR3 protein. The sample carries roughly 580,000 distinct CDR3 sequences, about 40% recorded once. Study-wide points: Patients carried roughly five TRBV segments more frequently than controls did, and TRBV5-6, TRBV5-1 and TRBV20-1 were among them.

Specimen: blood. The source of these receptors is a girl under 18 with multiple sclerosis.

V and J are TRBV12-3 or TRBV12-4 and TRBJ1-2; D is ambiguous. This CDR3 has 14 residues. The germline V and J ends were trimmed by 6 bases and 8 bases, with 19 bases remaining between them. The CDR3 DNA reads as TGTGCCAGCAGAGCCCCCGGGGTTCTTTTGGGCTACACCTTC. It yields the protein CASRAPGVLLGYTF.

Here the CDR3 reads CASSRLAGVDQGNEQFF. The CDR3 DNA reads TGTGCCAGCAGTCGACTAGCGGGAGTTGATCAGGGCAATGAGCAGTTCTTC. The chain uses TRBV6-1 and TRBJ2-1; 12 nucleotides agree with TRBD2. Trimming at V came to 5 bases and at J to 6 bases, leaving 11 bases not matched to a gene. Germline CDR1 is MNHNS and CDR2 is SASEGT. The CDR3 runs to 17 residues.

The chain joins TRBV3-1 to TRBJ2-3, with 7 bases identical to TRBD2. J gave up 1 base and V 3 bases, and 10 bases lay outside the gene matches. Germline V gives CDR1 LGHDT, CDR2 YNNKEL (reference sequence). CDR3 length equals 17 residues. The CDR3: CASSHRLAVYGTDTQYF. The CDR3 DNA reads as TGTGCCAGCAGCCATCGACTAGCCGTATATGGCACAGATACGCAGTATTTT.

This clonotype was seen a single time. CDR3 sequence: CASSLEAGEGYEQYF. CDR3 sequence (DNA): TGTGCCAGCAGCTTAGAGGCAGGGGAGGGCTACGAGCAGTACTTC. The V and J genes are TRBV7-2 and TRBJ2-7; D perhaps matches TRBD2 (7 bases). This CDR3 contains 15 residues. V was trimmed by 1 base and J by 3 bases, leaving 13 bases between them. Germline V gene sequence: CDR1 SGHTA, CDR2 FQGNSA.

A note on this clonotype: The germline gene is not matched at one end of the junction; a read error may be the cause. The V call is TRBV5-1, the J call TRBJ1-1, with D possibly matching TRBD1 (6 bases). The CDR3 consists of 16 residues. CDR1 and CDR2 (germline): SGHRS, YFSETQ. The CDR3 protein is CTSSLEGGRVNTEAFF. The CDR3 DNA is TGCACCAGCAGCTTGGAGGGGGGCCGAGTGAACACTGAAGCTTTCTTT.

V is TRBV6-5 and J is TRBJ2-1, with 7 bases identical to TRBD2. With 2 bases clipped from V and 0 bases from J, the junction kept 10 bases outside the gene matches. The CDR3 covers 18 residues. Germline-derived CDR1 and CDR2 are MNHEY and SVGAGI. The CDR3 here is CASSYEPPASGSYNEQFF. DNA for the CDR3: TGTGCCAGCAGTTACGAACCTCCCGCTAGCGGCTCCTACAATGAGCAGTTCTTC.

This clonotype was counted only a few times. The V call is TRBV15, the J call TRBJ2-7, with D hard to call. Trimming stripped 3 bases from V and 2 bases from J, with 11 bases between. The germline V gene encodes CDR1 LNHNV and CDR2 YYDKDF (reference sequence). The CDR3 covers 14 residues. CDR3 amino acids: CATSSPGPPYEQYF. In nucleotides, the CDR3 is TGTGCCACCAGCAGTCCCGGGCCGCCCTACGAGCAGTACTTC.

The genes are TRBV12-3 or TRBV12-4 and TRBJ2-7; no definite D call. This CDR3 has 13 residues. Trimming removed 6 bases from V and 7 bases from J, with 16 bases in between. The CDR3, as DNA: TGTGCCAGCAGCCCCCGGAACCCCAATGAGCAGTACTTC. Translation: CASSPRNPNEQYF.

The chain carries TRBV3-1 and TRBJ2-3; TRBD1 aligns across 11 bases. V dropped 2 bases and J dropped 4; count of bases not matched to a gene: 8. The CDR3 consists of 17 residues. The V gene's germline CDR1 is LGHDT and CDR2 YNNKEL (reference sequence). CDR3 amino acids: CASSQSPPGQGADTQYF. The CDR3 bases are TGTGCCAGCAGCCAATCCCCGCCGGGACAGGGGGCAGATACGCAGTATTTT.